This is a list of T cell receptor beta chains from one sample in a study of graft-versus-host responses after intestinal transplantation. The protocol was immunoSEQ multiplex PCR, while the TCRdb copy is restricted to in-frame clones and leaves out a portion. Among tens of thousands of clones listed, around 78% were seen once. The sequencing used ileum tissue, collected 12 days after intestinal transplant. These TCRs come from a human patient who received an intestinal transplant, so some T cells may come from the graft donor. CDR3s include the opening cysteine and the closing phenylalanine or tryptophan. The order of the fields is V gene, J gene, D gene, clone size, CDR3 DNA, CDR3 protein. A D gene is named only where the DNA matches it firmly. Size tells how often a clone was seen (once, few, many) or the class of an expanded clone, and some rows leave it out.

TRBV2	TRBJ2-5	TRBD2	NA	TGTGCCAGCAACGGACTAGCGATATACCAAGAGACCCAGTACTTC	CASNGLAIYQETQYF
TRBV18	TRBJ2-3	NA	NA	TGTGCCAGCTCACCACTTTATAGCGGAACCACCACTAGCACAGATACGCAGTATTTT	CASSPLYSGTTTSTDTQYF
TRBV7-9	TRBJ1-2	NA	NA	TGTGCCAGCACCTACCCATTGGAGGGCAATGGCTACACCTTC	CASTYPLEGNGYTF
TRBV6-6	TRBJ2-2	TRBD1	NA	TGTGCCAGCATACCGGGACAGGGAACCGGGGAGCTGTTTTTT	CASIPGQGTGELFF
TRBV5-6	TRBJ1-6	NA	NA	TGTGCCAGCAGCTTGCGAGGGTCCTATAATTCACCCCTCCACTTT	CASSLRGSYNSPLHF
TRBV4-2	TRBJ2-7	TRBD2	NA	TGTGCCAGCAGCCCTCGGCTACAGCGGGAGAGGACTAACGACGAGCAGTACTTC	CASSPRLQRERTNDEQYF
TRBV5-1	TRBJ2-5	TRBD2	few	TGCGCCAGCAGCTCAGGACTAGCGGGGACCAGGGAGACCCAGTACTTC	CASSSGLAGTRETQYF
TRBV13	TRBJ2-1	NA	few	TGTGCCAGCAGCGCCTCTTTGGCTGATGAGCAGTTCTTC	CASSASLADEQFF
TRBV7-9	TRBJ2-3	NA	NA	TGTGCCAGCAGCCCAATCACAGATACGCAGTATTTT	CASSPITDTQYF
TRBV5-4	TRBJ2-7	TRBD2	NA	TGTGCCAGCAGCTTCGGCGGGGGGGCCTACGAGCAGTACTTC	CASSFGGGAYEQYF
TRBV6-5	TRBJ1-1	NA	few	TGTGCCAGCAGTTTTAGGAGGCGGGTCACTGAAGCTTTCTTT	CASSFRRRVTEAFF
TRBV11-2	TRBJ1-1	NA	NA	TGTGCCAGCAGCTCCCCCTGGGGGGGAGGGATGAACACTGAAGCTTTCTTT	CASSSPWGGGMNTEAFF
TRBV5-4	TRBJ2-7	NA	NA	TGTGCCAGCGGGGAGGGGGGCTCCTACGAGCAGTACTTC	CASGEGGSYEQYF
TRBV29-1	TRBJ1-2	NA	few	TGCAGCGCACTTTATGGCTACACCTTC	CSALYGYTF
TRBV4-1	TRBJ2-5	TRBD2	few	TGCGCCAGCAGTCCAAGTGGTATGCCAGCGGGGGGGCAAGAGACCCAGTACTTC	CASSPSGMPAGGQETQYF
TRBV7-3	TRBJ1-4	TRBD1	NA	TGTGCCAGCAGCTTAAACGGACAGGGGGGGGAAAAACTGTTTTTT	CASSLNGQGGEKLFF
TRBV27	TRBJ2-7	NA	NA	TGTGCCAGCACGAAAAGTTTACCCAGGGGCTCGGTGGAGCAGTACTTC	CASTKSLPRGSVEQYF
TRBV27	TRBJ2-5	TRBD1	once	TGTGCCAGCAGTCGCCGGGACAGCTGGGAAGAGACCCAGTACTTC	CASSRRDSWEETQYF
TRBV11-2	TRBJ2-5	TRBD2	NA	TGTGCCAGCAGCTCCCACCGACTAGCGGGGATGGAGACCCAGTACTTC	CASSSHRLAGMETQYF
TRBV13	TRBJ2-3	TRBD1	NA	TGTGCCAGCAGCTTAGGTAACAGGGGCCTTGCGGATACGCAGTATTTT	CASSLGNRGLADTQYF
TRBV6-5	TRBJ1-1	TRBD1	NA	TGTGCCAGCAGTTTACAGGGGCGCCCGAACACTGAAGCTTTCTTT	CASSLQGRPNTEAFF
TRBV6-1	TRBJ1-2	TRBD1	few	TGTGCCAGCAGTCCGACAGGGAATGGCTACACCTTC	CASSPTGNGYTF
TRBV9	TRBJ1-5	NA	NA	TGTGCCAGCAGCGTAGGAGGAGGTCAGCCCCAGCATTTT	CASSVGGGQPQHF
TRBV27	TRBJ1-2	TRBD1	NA	TGTGCCAGCAGTACCACAGGGGTTGGTGGCTACACCTTC	CASSTTGVGGYTF
TRBV13	TRBJ2-7	NA	medium-sized	TGTGCCAGCAGCTTTGGCAGGTCCTACGAGCAGTACTTC	CASSFGRSYEQYF
TRBV18	TRBJ1-2	NA	NA	TGTGCCAGCTCACCGTTTAGGAGGCAGAATAACTATGGCTACACCTTC	CASSPFRRQNNYGYTF
TRBV4-3	TRBJ1-1	TRBD1	NA	TGCGCCAGCAGCCATTTACTAAGACAGGGTGGAACTGAAGCTTTCTTT	CASSHLLRQGGTEAFF
TRBV7-2	TRBJ1-5	TRBD1	NA	TGTGCCAGCAGCCCGTACAGGGGTTATAGCAATCAGCCCCAGCATTTT	CASSPYRGYSNQPQHF
TRBV7-8	TRBJ2-1	NA	NA	TGTGCCAGCAGCCGAGACCCGGAGCCTTACAATGAGCAGTTCTTC	CASSRDPEPYNEQFF
TRBV6-1	TRBJ2-5	TRBD1	once	TGTGCCAGCAGTGAATGGACAGGGTGGGATGAGACCCAGTACTTC	CASSEWTGWDETQYF
TRBV7-3	TRBJ1-4	NA	NA	TGTGCCAGCAGCTTAAGCACAGGACAGCTTAATGAAAAACTGTTTTTT	CASSLSTGQLNEKLFF
TRBV4-1	TRBJ2-7	NA	few	TGCGCCAGCAGCCAGAGGTTCGGGGGATACGAGCAGTACTTC	CASSQRFGGYEQYF
TRBV6-5	TRBJ1-4	NA	NA	TGTGCCAGCAGTGGGACAACAACTAATGAAAAACTGTTTTTT	CASSGTTTNEKLFF
TRBV7-9	TRBJ1-6	NA	few	TGTGCCAGCAGCTTAGCCTTCACAGGTTATAGTTCACCCCTCCACTTT	CASSLAFTGYSSPLHF
TRBV6-4	TRBJ2-3	TRBD2	few	TGTGCCAGCAGTGAAGGGACTAGCGGGTCAGATACGCAGTATTTT	CASSEGTSGSDTQYF
TRBV2	TRBJ2-7	TRBD1	NA	TGTGCCAGCAACACCGGGACAGGGGTGGGGTACGAGCAGTACTTC	CASNTGTGVGYEQYF
TRBV4-1	TRBJ2-7	NA	NA	TGCGCCAGCAGCCCGGCCGAAGTGGTGAGGTACGAGCAGTACTTC	CASSPAEVVRYEQYF
TRBV4-1	TRBJ2-3	NA	NA	TGCGCCAGCAGCCCCCGAGTAGGGGTCACAGATACGCAGTATTTT	CASSPRVGVTDTQYF
TRBV6-5	TRBJ2-7	TRBD2	few	TGTGCCAGCAGAGGCGGGGGAGCTCCCGGGGAGCAGTACTTC	CASRGGGAPGEQYF
TRBV10-3	TRBJ1-2	NA	NA	TGTGCCACAGGGTCTGGGGCTGTGGGTCCTCTATATGGCTACACCTTC	CATGSGAVGPLYGYTF
TRBV27	TRBJ2-5	NA	once	TGTGCCAGCAGTCCGGATGAGGGAAAAGAGACCCAGTACTTC	CASSPDEGKETQYF
TRBV7-8	TRBJ2-3	NA	NA	TGTGCCAGCAGCTTAGTTCGGACAGATACGCAGTATTTT	CASSLVRTDTQYF
TRBV19	TRBJ2-7	NA	NA	TGTGCCAGTAGTATTCAGGGTTCGAAGTACGAGCAGTACTTC	CASSIQGSKYEQYF
TRBV5-6	TRBJ1-3	NA	few	TGTGCCAGCAGCTTGGTCCCAGGGGTTAGAAACACCATATATTTT	CASSLVPGVRNTIYF
TRBV5-5	TRBJ1-5	NA	NA	TGTGCCAGCGGCTCCGGGGGTTCGTGGAGCAATCAGCCCCAGCATTTT	CASGSGGSWSNQPQHF
TRBV6-1	TRBJ1-1	NA	once	TGTGCCAGCAGTGAAACAGGGAAGGGTGAAGCTTTCTTT	CASSETGKGEAFF
TRBV9	TRBJ2-2	TRBD2	NA	TGTGCCAGCAGCGTAGCGGGGGGGAACACCGGGGAGCTGTTTTTT	CASSVAGGNTGELFF